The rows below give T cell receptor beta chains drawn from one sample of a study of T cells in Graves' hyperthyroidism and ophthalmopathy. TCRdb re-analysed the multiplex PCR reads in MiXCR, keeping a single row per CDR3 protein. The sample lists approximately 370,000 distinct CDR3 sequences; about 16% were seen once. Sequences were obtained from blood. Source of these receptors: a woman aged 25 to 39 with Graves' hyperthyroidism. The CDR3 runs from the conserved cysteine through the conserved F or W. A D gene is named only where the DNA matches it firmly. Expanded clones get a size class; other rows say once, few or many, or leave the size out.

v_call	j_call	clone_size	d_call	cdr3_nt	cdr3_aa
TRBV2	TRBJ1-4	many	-	TGTGCCAGCAGTGGGAATCAGGGGATTAATGAAAAACTGTTTTTT	CASSGNQGINEKLFF
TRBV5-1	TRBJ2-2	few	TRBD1	TGCGCCAGCAGCTCGGGACAGGGAGAGGTGACCGGGGAGCTGTTTTTT	CASSSGQGEVTGELFF
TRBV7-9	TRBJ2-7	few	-	TGTGCCAGCGGTGGAGGGGACTACGAGCAGTACTTC	CASGGGDYEQYF
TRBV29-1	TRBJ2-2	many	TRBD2	TGCAGCGCCGGACTAGCAGCAAACACCGGGGAGCTGTTTTTT	CSAGLAANTGELFF
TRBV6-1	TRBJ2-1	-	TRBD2	TGTGCCAGCAGCTCGCCCCTAGCGGGGAGTTACAATGAGCAGTTCTTC	CASSSPLAGSYNEQFF
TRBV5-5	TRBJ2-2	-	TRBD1	TGTGCCAGCAGCTTGAGGGGACAGGGGTTGACCGGGGAGCTGTTTTTT	CASSLRGQGLTGELFF
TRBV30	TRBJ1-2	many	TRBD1	TGTGCCTGGAGTGTACGAGGGGGCCTCAGCTTGGACTATGGCTACACCTTC	CAWSVRGGLSLDYGYTF
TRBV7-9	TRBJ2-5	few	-	TGTGCCAGCAGCTTATCCGCCCTGACAGAAGAGACCCAGTACTTC	CASSLSALTEETQYF
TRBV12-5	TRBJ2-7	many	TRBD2	TGTGCTAGTGGTTTGGGCCGACTAGCGGCCCCCGCCTACGAGCAGTACTTC	CASGLGRLAAPAYEQYF
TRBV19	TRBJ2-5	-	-	TGTGCCAGTAGTCCCGACAGCCGAGAGACCCAGTACTTC	CASSPDSRETQYF
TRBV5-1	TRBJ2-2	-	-	TGCGCCAGCGCGTCGGTAGGGGGAAAAGGCGGAGAGCTGTTTTTT	CASASVGGKGGELFF
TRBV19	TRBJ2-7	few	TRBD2	TGTGCCAGTAGTAACCCAACTAGCGGGAGTATTAACTACGAGCAGTACTTC	CASSNPTSGSINYEQYF
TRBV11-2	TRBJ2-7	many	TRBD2	TGTGCCAGCAGCACCGGGGGGGGCGGATCCTACGAGCAGTACTTC	CASSTGGGGSYEQYF
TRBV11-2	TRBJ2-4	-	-	TGTGCCAGCAGCTTAGATCTCCTAAACATTCAGTACTTC	CASSLDLLNIQYF
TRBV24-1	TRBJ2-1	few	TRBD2	TGTGCCACCAGTGACCCTCTAGCGGGAGGAGTGGGTGAGCAGTTCTTC	CATSDPLAGGVGEQFF
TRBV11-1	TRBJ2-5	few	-	TGTGCCAGCAGCTTAGCGAGGACCGCTCACCAAGAGACCCAGTACTTC	CASSLARTAHQETQYF
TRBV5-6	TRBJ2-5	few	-	TGTGCCAGCAGCTTTGGAATAGCATATAGACAAGAGACCCAGTACTTC	CASSFGIAYRQETQYF
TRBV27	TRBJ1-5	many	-	TGTGCCAGCAGTTTAAAGGGGACGCTGAATCAGCCCCAGCATTTT	CASSLKGTLNQPQHF
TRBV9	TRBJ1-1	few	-	TGTGCCAGCAGCCATTACGCTGGGGGAGAAGCTTTCTTT	CASSHYAGGEAFF
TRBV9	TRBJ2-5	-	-	TGTGCCAGCAGCGTAGGACCGACGGTAGAGACCCAGTACTTC	CASSVGPTVETQYF
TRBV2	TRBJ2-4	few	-	TGTGCCAGCAACCCATTTCAAGGGGCCAAAAACATTCAGTACTTC	CASNPFQGAKNIQYF
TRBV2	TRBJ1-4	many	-	TGTGCCAGCTGGGGAGAAAAACTGTTTTTT	CASWGEKLFF
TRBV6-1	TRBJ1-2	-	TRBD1	TGTGCCAGCACCGGACAGGCCTTTAACTATGGCTACACCTTC	CASTGQAFNYGYTF
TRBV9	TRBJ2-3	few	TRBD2	TGTGCCAGCAGCGTAGACGGGAGGGCCTCGGATACGCAGTATTTT	CASSVDGRASDTQYF
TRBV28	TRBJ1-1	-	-	TGTGCCAGCAGCACGAACCGAGCTTTCTTT	CASSTNRAFF
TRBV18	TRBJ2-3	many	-	TGTGCCAGCTCGCTCGCGGGGCACACAGATACGCAGTATTTT	CASSLAGHTDTQYF
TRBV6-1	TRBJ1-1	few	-	TGTGCCGGCAGTGAATGGTTTGGGGATCCGAACACTGAAGCTTTCTTT	CAGSEWFGDPNTEAFF
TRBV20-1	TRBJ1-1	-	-	TGCAGTGCTCAGAGCATGGGGAAGGGAACTGAAGCTTTCTTT	CSAQSMGKGTEAFF
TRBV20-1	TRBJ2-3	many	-	TGCAGTGCGCCCGGACTGCCCCGGAGCACAGATACGCAGTATTTT	CSAPGLPRSTDTQYF
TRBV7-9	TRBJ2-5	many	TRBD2	TGTGCCAGCAGCTTACTGGATAGCGGGAGTGGGCAAGAGACCCAGTACTTC	CASSLLDSGSGQETQYF
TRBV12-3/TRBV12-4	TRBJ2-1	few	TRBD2	TGTGCCAGCAGTTTAGACGGTCTAGCGGGAGGCAATGAGCAGTTCTTC	CASSLDGLAGGNEQFF
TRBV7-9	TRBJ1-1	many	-	TGTGCCAGCAGCTCCTGGCGGGGACCGAACACTGAAGCTTTCTTT	CASSSWRGPNTEAFF